This TCR beta chain was observed in a study of T cells in localized non-small cell lung cancer. Study-level points and caveats: Adjacent uninvolved lung tissue had the highest T cell clonality, exceeding tumor. Paired adjacent lung recovered a median approximately 57 of the top 100 tumor clones.

Deletions cut 3 bases from V and 4 bases from J, with 4 bases between. This CDR3 is 12 amino acids long. Germline-derived CDR1 and CDR2 are SGHDN and FVKESK. As for this clone: The antigen remains unidentified.

TCRdb keeps only in-frame clones here, not all; method: immunoSEQ multiplex PCR. The sample includes about 33,000 clones, 91% of them seen just once. The chain links TRBV14 to TRBJ2-1; D unclear. The sample consisted of PBMCs, taken before any cancer treatment. The TCR was taken from a man aged 40 to 70 with stage II lung adenocarcinoma. The CDR3 nucleotides are TGTGCCAGCAGCCAGCAATACAATGAGCAGTTCTTC. This gives the protein CASSQQYNEQFF. Full variable domain (remainder filled in from reference TRBV14 and TRBJ2-1): EAGVTQFPSHSVIEKGQTVTLRCDPISGHDNLYWYRRVMGKEIKFLLHFVKESKQDESGMPNNRFLAERTGGTYSTLKVQPAELEDSGVYFCASSQQYNEQFFGPGTRLTVL.